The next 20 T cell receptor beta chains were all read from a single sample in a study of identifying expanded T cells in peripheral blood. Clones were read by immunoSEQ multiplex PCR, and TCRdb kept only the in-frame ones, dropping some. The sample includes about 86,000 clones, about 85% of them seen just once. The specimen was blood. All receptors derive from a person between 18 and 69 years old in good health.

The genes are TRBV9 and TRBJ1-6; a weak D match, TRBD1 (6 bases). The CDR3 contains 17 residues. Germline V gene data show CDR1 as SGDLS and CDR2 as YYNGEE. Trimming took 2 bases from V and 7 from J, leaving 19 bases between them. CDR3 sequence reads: CASSVDGTGRNNSPLHF. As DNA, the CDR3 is TGTGCCAGCAGCGTCGATGGAACAGGGAGGAACAATTCACCCCTCCACTTT.

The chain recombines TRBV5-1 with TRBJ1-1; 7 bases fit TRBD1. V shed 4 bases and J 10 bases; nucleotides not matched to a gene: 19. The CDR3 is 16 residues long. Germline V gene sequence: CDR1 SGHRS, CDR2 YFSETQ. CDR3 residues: CASSAEPRTGLSGAFF. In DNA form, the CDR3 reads TGCGCCAGCAGCGCGGAGCCTAGGACAGGCCTTTCGGGAGCTTTCTTT.

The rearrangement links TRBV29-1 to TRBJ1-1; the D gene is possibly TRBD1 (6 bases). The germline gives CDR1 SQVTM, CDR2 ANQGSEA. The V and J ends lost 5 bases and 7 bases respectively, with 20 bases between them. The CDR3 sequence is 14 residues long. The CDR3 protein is CSVLHPRGGSEAFF. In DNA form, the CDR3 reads TGCAGCGTTCTACACCCCAGGGGCGGTAGTGAAGCTTTCTTT.

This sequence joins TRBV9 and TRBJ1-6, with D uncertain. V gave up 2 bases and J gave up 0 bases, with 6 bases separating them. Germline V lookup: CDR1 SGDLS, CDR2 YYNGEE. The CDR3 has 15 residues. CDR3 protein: CASSVSSSYNSPLHF. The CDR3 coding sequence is TGTGCCAGCAGCGTTTCGAGCTCCTATAATTCACCCCTCCACTTT.

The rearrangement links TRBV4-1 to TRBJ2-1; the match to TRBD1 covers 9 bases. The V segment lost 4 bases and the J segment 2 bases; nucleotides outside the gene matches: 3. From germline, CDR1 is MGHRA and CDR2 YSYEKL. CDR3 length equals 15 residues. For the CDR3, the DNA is TGCGCCAGCAGCCCGCGACAGGGGGCCTACAATGAGCAGTTCTTC. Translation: CASSPRQGAYNEQFF.

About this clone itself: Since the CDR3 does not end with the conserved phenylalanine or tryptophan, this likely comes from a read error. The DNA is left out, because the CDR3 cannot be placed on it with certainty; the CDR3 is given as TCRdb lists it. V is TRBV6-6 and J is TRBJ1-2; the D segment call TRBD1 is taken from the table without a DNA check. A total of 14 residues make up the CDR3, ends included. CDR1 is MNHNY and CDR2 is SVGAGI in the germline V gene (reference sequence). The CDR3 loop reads CASSVFGTGGPIGV.

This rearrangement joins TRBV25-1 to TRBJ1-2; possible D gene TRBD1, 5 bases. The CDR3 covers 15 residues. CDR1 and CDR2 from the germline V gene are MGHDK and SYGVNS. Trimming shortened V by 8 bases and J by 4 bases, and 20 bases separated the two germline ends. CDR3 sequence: CASSPDSTTIYGYTF. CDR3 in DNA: TGTGCCAGCTCCCCAGACAGCACAACCATCTATGGCTACACCTTC.

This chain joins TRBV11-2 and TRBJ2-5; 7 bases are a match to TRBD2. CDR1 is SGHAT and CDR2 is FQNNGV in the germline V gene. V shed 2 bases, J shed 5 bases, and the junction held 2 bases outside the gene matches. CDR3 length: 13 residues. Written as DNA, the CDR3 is TGTGCCAGCAGCTTAATCGGGAGGGAGACCCAGTACTTC. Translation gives CASSLIGRETQYF.

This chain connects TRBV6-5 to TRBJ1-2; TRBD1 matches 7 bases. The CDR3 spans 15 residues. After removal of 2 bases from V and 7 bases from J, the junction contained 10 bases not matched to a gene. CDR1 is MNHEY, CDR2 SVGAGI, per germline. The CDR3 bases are TGTGCCAGCAGTTACCTCGGCGGCAGGGGGATTGGCTACACCTTC. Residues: CASSYLGGRGIGYTF.

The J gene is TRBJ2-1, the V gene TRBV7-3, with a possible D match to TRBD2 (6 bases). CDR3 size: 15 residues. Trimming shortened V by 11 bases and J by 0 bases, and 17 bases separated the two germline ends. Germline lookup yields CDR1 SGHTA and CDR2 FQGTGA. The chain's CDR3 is CASSPGGSSYNEQFF. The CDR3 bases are TGTGCCTCCTCACCCGGGGGAAGCTCCTACAATGAGCAGTTCTTC. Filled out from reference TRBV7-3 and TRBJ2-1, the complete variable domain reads GAGVSQTPSNKVTEKGKYVELRCDPISGHTALYWYRQSLGQGPEFLIYFQGTGAADDSGLPNDRFFAVRPEGSVSTLKIQRTERGDSAVYLCASSPGGSSYNEQFFGPGTRLTVL.

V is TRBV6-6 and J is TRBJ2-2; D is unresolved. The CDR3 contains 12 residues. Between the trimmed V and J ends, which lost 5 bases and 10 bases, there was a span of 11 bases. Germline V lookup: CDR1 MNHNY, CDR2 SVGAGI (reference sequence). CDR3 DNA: TGTGCCAGCAGTCAATCGTCCGAGGAGCTGTTTTTT. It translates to CASSQSSEELFF.

The CDR3 spells CASSVVFPRYEQYF. DNA for the CDR3: TGTGCCAGCAGTGTAGTATTCCCCCGCTACGAGCAGTACTTC. The rearrangement joins TRBV6-1 to TRBJ2-7; D is uncertain. The germline V and J ends were trimmed by 4 bases and 3 bases, with 13 bases remaining between them. Germline loops: CDR1 MNHNS, CDR2 SASEGT. This CDR3 is built from 14 residues.

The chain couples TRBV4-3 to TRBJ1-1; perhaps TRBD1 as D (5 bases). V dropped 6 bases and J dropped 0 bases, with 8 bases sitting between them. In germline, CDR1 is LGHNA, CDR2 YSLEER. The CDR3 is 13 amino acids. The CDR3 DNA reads TGCGCCAGCAGTCGGACACTGAACACTGAAGCTTTCTTT. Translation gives CASSRTLNTEAFF.

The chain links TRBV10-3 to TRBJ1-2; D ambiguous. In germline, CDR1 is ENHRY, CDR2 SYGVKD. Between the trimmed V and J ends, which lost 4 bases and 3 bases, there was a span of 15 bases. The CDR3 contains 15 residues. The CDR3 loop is CAISAAPDGYYGYTF. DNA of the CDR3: TGTGCCATCAGTGCGGCGCCCGACGGGTACTATGGCTACACCTTC.

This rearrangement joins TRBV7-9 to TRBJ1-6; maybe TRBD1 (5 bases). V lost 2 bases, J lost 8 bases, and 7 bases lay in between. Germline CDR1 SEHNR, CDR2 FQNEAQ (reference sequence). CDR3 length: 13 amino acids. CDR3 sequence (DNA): TGTGCCAGCAGCTTACCAGGGTATTCACCCCTCCACTTT. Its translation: CASSLPGYSPLHF.

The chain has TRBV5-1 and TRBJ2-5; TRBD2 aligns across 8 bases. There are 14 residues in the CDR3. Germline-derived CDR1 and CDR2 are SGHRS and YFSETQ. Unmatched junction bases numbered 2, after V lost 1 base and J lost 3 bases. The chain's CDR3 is CASSLIGGEETQYF. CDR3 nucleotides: TGCGCCAGCAGCTTGATCGGGGGGGAAGAGACCCAGTACTTC.

CDR3 in DNA: TGCGCCAGCAGCATACAGGGGGTAACTGAGACCCAGTACTTC. As protein: CASSIQGVTETQYF. V usage is TRBV5-1 and J usage is TRBJ2-5; TRBD1 matches 8 bases. Germline V gene data show CDR1 as SGHRS and CDR2 as YFSETQ. The CDR3 has 14 amino acids. Trimming took 4 bases from V and 5 from J; bases not matched to a gene: 7.

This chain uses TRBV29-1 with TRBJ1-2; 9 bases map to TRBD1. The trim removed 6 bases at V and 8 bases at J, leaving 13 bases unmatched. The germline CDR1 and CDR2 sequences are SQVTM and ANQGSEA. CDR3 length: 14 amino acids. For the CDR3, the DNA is TGCAGCGTGGATCCGGACAGGGGTTCTGAGGGCTACACCTTC. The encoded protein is CSVDPDRGSEGYTF.

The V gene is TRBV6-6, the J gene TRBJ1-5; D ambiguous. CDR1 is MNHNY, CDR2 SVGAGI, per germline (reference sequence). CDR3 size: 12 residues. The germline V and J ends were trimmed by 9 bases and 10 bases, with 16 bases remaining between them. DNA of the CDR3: TGTGCCAGTGACACACAGTTGAGTCCCCAGCATTTT. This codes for CASDTQLSPQHF.

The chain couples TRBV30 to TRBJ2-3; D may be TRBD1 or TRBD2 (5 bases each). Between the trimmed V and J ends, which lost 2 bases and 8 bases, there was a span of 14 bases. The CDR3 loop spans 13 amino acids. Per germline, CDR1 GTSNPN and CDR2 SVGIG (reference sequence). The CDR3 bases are TGTGCCTGGAGTTCGACTGGGGGAGCTACGCAGTATTTT. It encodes CAWSSTGGATQYF.